Below, 21 T cell receptor beta chains from the same sample are listed, as sequenced in a study of blood T cell repertoires in COVID-19. The protocol was immunoSEQ multiplex PCR, while the TCRdb copy is restricted to in-frame clones and leaves out a portion. The sample includes around 250,000 clones, 90% of them seen just once. The specimen sequenced was peripheral blood. These TCRs come from a woman aged 60 to 75 with COVID-19, enrolled during active disease.

V gene TRBV29-1 combines with J gene TRBJ1-1; D is perhaps TRBD1 (6 bases). Trimming removed 5 bases at V and 2 bases at J, with 24 bases between. Germline values: CDR1 SQVTM, CDR2 ANQGSEA. The CDR3 runs 17 residues. The CDR3 DNA reads as TGCAGCGTTAGCGGATTTACAGGGAAACCTGTCAACACTGAAGCTTTCTTT. Protein product: CSVSGFTGKPVNTEAFF.

The J gene is TRBJ1-2, the V gene TRBV19; TRBD1 aligns across 10 bases. J lost 6 bases, V lost 4 bases, and 8 bases had no gene match. Germline-derived CDR1 and CDR2 are LNHDA and SQIVND (reference sequence). The CDR3 runs 15 residues. DNA for the CDR3: TGTGCCAGTAGTAGTCCGGACAGGGGGAGGGATGGCTACACCTTC. Amino acids: CASSSPDRGRDGYTF. Variable domain in full (rest from reference TRBV19 and TRBJ1-2): DGGITQSPKYLFRKEGQNVTLSCEQNLNHDAMYWYRQDPGQGLRLIYYSQIVNDFQKGDIAEGYSVSREKKESFPLTVTSAQKNPTAFYLCASSSPDRGRDGYTFGSGTRLTVV.

V is TRBV15 and J is TRBJ1-2; TRBD1 matches 7 bases. The CDR3 runs 14 residues. Trimming removed 5 bases from V and 4 bases from J; junction bases left unmatched: 7. The germline CDR1 and CDR2 sequences are LNHNV and YYDKDF (reference sequence). The CDR3 reads CATSPTDRAYGYTF. The DNA of the CDR3 is TGTGCCACCAGCCCGACCGACAGGGCCTATGGCTACACCTTC.

J is TRBJ2-7 and V is TRBV30; the D gene is possibly TRBD2 (5 bases). V was clipped by 8 bases and J by 3 bases, with 14 bases between them. CDR1 and CDR2 (germline): GTSNPN, SVGIG (reference sequence). The CDR3 is 12 residues long. The CDR3 coding sequence is TGTGCCGGACTTGGGAGTAACTACGAGCAGTACTTC. Amino acid sequence: CAGLGSNYEQYF.

As for this clone: The identical CDR3 is also encoded by other nucleotide sequences in the sample. This rearrangement joins TRBV5-1 to TRBJ2-5; TRBD2 aligns across 7 bases. Unmatched junction bases numbered 4, after V lost 0 bases and J lost 2 bases. The CDR3 runs to 15 residues. The germline gives CDR1 SGHRS, CDR2 YFSETQ. CDR3 protein: CASSLAGGPQETQYF. Here the CDR3 DNA reads TGCGCCAGCAGCTTGGCGGGGGGACCACAAGAGACCCAGTACTTC.

V is TRBV11-2 and J is TRBJ2-5; 8 bases align to TRBD1. The V gene end was trimmed by 8 bases and the J gene end by 4 bases; junction bases not matched to a gene: 9. The CDR3 length is 14 residues. Germline CDR1 SGHAT, CDR2 FQNNGV. The CDR3 DNA is TGTGCCAGCCGGGTACAGGGGGTATCAGAGACCCAGTACTTC. It is translated as CASRVQGVSETQYF.

This rearrangement joins TRBV2 to TRBJ1-1; 7 bases line up with TRBD1. The CDR3 is made up of 15 amino acids. Germline V lookup: CDR1 SNHLY, CDR2 FYNNEI. The V and J ends lost 6 bases and 1 base, in that order; junction bases with no gene match: 8. The CDR3 region has the DNA TGTGCCAGCAGGGGCTGGGGGGACAGGAACACTGAAGCTTTCTTT. It yields the protein CASRGWGDRNTEAFF. The complete variable domain, with remaining parts taken from reference TRBV2 and TRBJ1-1, reads EPEVTQTPSHQVTQMGQEVILRCVPISNHLYFYWYRQILGQKVEFLVSFYNNEISEKSEIFDDQFSVERPDGSNFTLKIRSTKLEDSAMYFCASRGWGDRNTEAFFGQGTRLTVV.

This chain uses TRBV19 with TRBJ1-3; possibly TRBD1 for D (5 bases). V was trimmed by 3 bases and J by 2 bases, leaving 14 bases between them. Germline CDR1 is LNHDA and CDR2 is SQIVND (reference sequence). This CDR3 comprises 16 residues. The CDR3 coding sequence is TGTGCCAGTAGTATTGATGGCGGACAAGCTGGAAACACCATATATTTT. Translation gives CASSIDGGQAGNTIYF.

This chain links TRBV3-1 (or the pseudogene TRBV3-2) with TRBJ2-1; D may be TRBD1 (6 bases). The germline gives CDR1 LGHDT, CDR2 YNNKEL (reference sequence). This CDR3 contains 14 residues. Trimming removed 2 bases from V and 8 bases from J, with 13 bases in between. CDR3 sequence: CASSQTRTVDEQFF. CDR3 DNA sequence: TGTGCCAGCAGCCAAACCCGGACAGTGGATGAGCAGTTCTTC.

This chain uses TRBV9 with TRBJ1-6; the D gene is possibly TRBD1 (5 bases). Trimming took off 1 base at V and 7 bases at J, with 9 bases between the two ends. The length of the CDR3 is 14 residues. CDR1 is SGDLS, CDR2 YYNGEE, per germline. The CDR3 nucleotides read TGTGCCAGCAGCGTACAGGGCCCCAATTCACCCCTCCACTTT. Amino acids: CASSVQGPNSPLHF.

The chain couples TRBV5-8 to TRBJ2-7; 7 nucleotides line up with TRBD2. V shed 4 bases, J shed 4 bases, and the junction held 8 bases outside the gene matches. In germline, CDR1 is SGHTS, CDR2 YDEGEE. The CDR3 totals 14 residues. CDR3 nucleotide sequence: TGTGCCAGCAGCGGGGGGGACGGAGGGTACGAGCAGTACTTC. Protein: CASSGGDGGYEQYF.

The chain carries TRBV6-2 or TRBV6-3 and TRBJ1-6, with no clear D. CDR1 and CDR2 (germline): MNHEY, SVGEGT. Trimming removed 0 bases from V and 6 bases from J, with 9 bases in between. The CDR3 sequence is 15 residues long. The DNA for the CDR3 is TGTGCCAGCAGTTACTCGAGGCCGACTAATTCACCCCTCCACTTT. Its translation is CASSYSRPTNSPLHF.

The chain has TRBV6-5 and TRBJ2-5; weak D call: TRBD2 (7 bases). This CDR3 has 13 residues. Germline V gene lookup returns CDR1 MNHEY and CDR2 SVGAGI. The V end lost 8 bases, the J end lost 5 bases, and 15 bases lay between the germline ends. The CDR3 region is CASQLGRGETQYF. The DNA for the CDR3 is TGTGCCAGCCAGCTAGGGAGGGGGGAGACCCAGTACTTC.

As concerns this clone: At the DNA level, this CDR3 is encoded by other sequences in the same sample as well. This sequence joins TRBV7-9 and TRBJ2-7, with D perhaps matching TRBD1 (5 bases). CDR1 and CDR2 from the germline V gene are SEHNR and FQNEAQ (reference sequence). CDR3 size: 15 residues. V was shortened by 0 bases and J by 2 bases, with 11 bases between the two germline ends. The CDR3 reads CASSLAWQGTYEQYF. In DNA form, the CDR3 reads TGTGCCAGCAGCTTAGCGTGGCAGGGAACCTACGAGCAGTACTTC.

The chain has TRBV5-5 and TRBJ2-2; possible D gene TRBD1, 5 bases. The germline V gene encodes CDR1 SGHKS and CDR2 YYEKEE (reference sequence). V was trimmed by 0 bases and J by 4 bases, leaving 7 bases between them. This CDR3 is 14 amino acids long. Written as DNA, the CDR3 is TGTGCCAGCAGCTTGGGCCAGGGCACCGGGGAGCTGTTTTTT. Its protein product is CASSLGQGTGELFF.

The chain carries TRBV24-1 and TRBJ2-3; D gene ambiguous. Trimming shortened V by 2 bases and J by 2 bases, and 16 bases separated the two germline ends. This CDR3 spans 17 amino acids. Germline V gene lookup returns CDR1 KGHDR and CDR2 SFDVKD. The CDR3 DNA sequence: TGTGCCACCAGTGATTCCCCACAGATCCGATACACAGATACGCAGTATTTT. Translated: CATSDSPQIRYTDTQYF.

The CDR3 here is CSAKTGGAQYF. The CDR3, as DNA: TGCAGTGCTAAGACAGGGGGCGCGCAGTACTTC. The gene calls are TRBV20-1 and TRBJ2-7; 10 positions match TRBD1. CDR1 and CDR2 (germline): DFQATT, SNEGSKA (reference sequence). The CDR3 loop spans 11 amino acids. J gave up 9 bases and V 4 bases, and 3 bases lay outside the gene matches.

The chain's CDR3 is CASSLGVSTYGYTF. CDR3 nucleotide sequence: TGCGCCAGCAGCTTGGGAGTGTCTACCTATGGCTACACCTTC. The rearrangement uses TRBV5-1 and TRBJ1-2; D is unresolved. This CDR3 contains 14 residues. Germline-derived CDR1 and CDR2 are SGHRS and YFSETQ. The V gene lost 0 bases and the J gene lost 4 bases, with 10 bases spanning the gap.

The V gene is TRBV12-3 or TRBV12-4, the J gene TRBJ2-1; D not resolved. The CDR3 extends over 12 amino acids. Trimming pared 4 bases from V and 8 bases from J, leaving 9 bases between. The CDR3 bases are TGTGCCAGCAGTTCCAGGTTCGATGAGCAGTTCTTC. This codes for CASSSRFDEQFF.

The chain uses TRBV4-1 and TRBJ1-4; 9 bases are shared with TRBD1. The length of the CDR3 is 18 residues. The V segment lost 4 bases and the J segment 1 base; nucleotides outside the gene matches: 10. CDR1 and CDR2 (germline): MGHRA, YSYEKL. The CDR3 DNA sequence: TGCGCCAGCAGCCGTATACAGGGGGCTTTACGAACTAATGAAAAACTGTTTTTT. Its translation: CASSRIQGALRTNEKLFF.

The V and J genes are TRBV3-1 (or the pseudogene TRBV3-2) and TRBJ1-4, with D maybe TRBD1 (6 bases). From germline, CDR1 is LGHDT and CDR2 YNNKEL (reference sequence). This CDR3 region has 13 residues. V dropped 7 bases and J dropped 13 bases, with 19 bases sitting between them. The CDR3 DNA reads TGTGCCAGCACACCCAGCGGGACAAGGGGACTGTTTTTT. Amino acid sequence: CASTPSGTRGLFF.